This TCR beta chain was retrieved from a study of control samples from healthy donors and cancer patients. Libraries were prepared by immunoSEQ multiplex PCR; TCRdb keeps only in-frame clonotypes and omits some of them. The sample consists of fewer than 200,000 clones, about 94% of them appearing once. Germline loops: CDR1 SNHLY, CDR2 FYNNEI. The V end lost 7 bases, the J end lost 8 bases, and 11 bases lay between the germline ends. The CDR3 sequence is 11 residues long. Sequenced material: PBMCs. The V call is TRBV2, the J call TRBJ1-1; the D gene is possibly TRBD1 (5 bases). This receptor was taken from a man aged 55 to 70 with colorectal cancer. The CDR3 reads CASMLQAEAFF. CDR3 DNA: TGTGCCAGCATGTTACAGGCCGAAGCTTTCTTT.